Listed below are T cell receptor beta chains from one sample, sequenced in a study of OX40 agonist ivuxolimab in advanced cancers. TCRdb's copy holds only in-frame clones and misses some; the assay was immunoSEQ multiplex PCR. The profile covers tens of thousands of clones, with approximately 79% appearing a single time and roughly 26% taken by the ten largest. Here the sequenced sample was CD4+ or CD8+ T cells sorted from blood, taken in a trial of the OX40 agonist ivuxolimab. These receptors all come from an adult with an advanced solid tumor such as melanoma, head and neck, liver or kidney cancer. The CDR3 runs from the conserved cysteine through the conserved F or W. A D gene is named only where the DNA matches it firmly.

length | J | D | V | CDR3
12 | TRBJ2-4 | - | TRBV4-1 | CASSQDRRFQYF
11 | TRBJ2-2 | - | TRBV19 | CASSSTGELFF
18 | TRBJ1-2 | TRBD1 | TRBV7-8 | CASIPMENRGSWNYGYTF
13 | TRBJ2-7 | - | TRBV5-6 | CASSFGTSYEQYF
14 | TRBJ2-7 | TRBD2 | TRBV7-3 | CASSEGLGAYEQYF
14 | - | - | TRBV5-6 | CASSYGTPTSEQYF
14 | TRBJ2-5 | - | TRBV5-1 | CASSLAGGEETQYF
15 | TRBJ2-7 | TRBD1 | TRBV25-1 | CASSYSPGQFYEQYF
15 | TRBJ1-1 | TRBD1 | TRBV6-1 | CASSEKQGGYTEAFF
12 | TRBJ2-7 | - | TRBV14 | CASSQDGAEQYF
12 | TRBJ2-7 | - | TRBV30 | CAWSWVAGEQYF
15 | TRBJ2-7 | TRBD2 | TRBV7-9 | CASSTPRGGTREQYF
16 | TRBJ2-7 | TRBD2 | TRBV30 | CAWSVPLGREYHEQYF
13 | TRBJ2-7 | - | TRBV27 | CASSPGQTYGQYF
12 | TRBJ1-1 | - | TRBV27 | CASSPRGREAFF
16 | TRBJ1-2 | - | TRBV4-3 | CASSQYPETAYYGYTF
13 | TRBJ1-5 | - | TRBV14 | CASSQLQGQPQHF
16 | TRBJ2-3 | - | TRBV5-4 | CASRPEVGLPTDTQYF
14 | TRBJ1-1 | - | TRBV13 | CASSVEGSGTEAFF
12 | TRBJ2-2 | - | TRBV12-5 | CASGLPSRELFF
11 | TRBJ2-1 | - | TRBV27 | CASSQQSEQFF
15 | TRBJ1-2 | TRBD1 | TRBV28 | CASSIYRGANYGYTF
15 | TRBJ2-7 | TRBD1 | TRBV27 | CASSLSGQGLYEQYF
15 | TRBJ1-2 | - | TRBV5-4 | CASSLQGLRVGGYTF
16 | TRBJ2-2 | TRBD1 | TRBV11-3 | CASSPRQGPNTGELFF
17 | TRBJ1-2 | - | TRBV28 | CASSSDVYQGSGYGYTF
17 | TRBJ2-5 | - | TRBV21-1 | CASSLLRTGPTQETQYF
16 | TRBJ2-3 | - | TRBV21-1 | CASSKDRTGGEDTQYF
16 | TRBJ2-7 | - | TRBV10-3 | CAISESMGTLRDEQYF
12 | TRBJ2-7 | - | TRBV14 | CASSQAYYEQYF
15 | TRBJ1-4 | - | TRBV6-5 | CASSFVHSLNEKLFF
11 | TRBJ2-1 | TRBD2 | TRBV2 | CASRVGLGEFF
15 | TRBJ1-1 | - | TRBV4-1 | CASSQVEGLNTEAFF
14 | TRBJ2-3 | TRBD2 | TRBV9 | CASSSGTSGGTQYF
13 | TRBJ1-1 | - | TRBV4-2 | CASSQDMGTEAFF
14 | TRBJ2-7 | - | TRBV27 | CASSDGLGAYEQYF
14 | TRBJ1-5 | - | TRBV7-9 | CASSFGGANQPQHF
11 | TRBJ1-2 | - | TRBV7-9 | CASSLGDGYTF
14 | TRBJ2-7 | - | TRBV5-4 | CASSIRDSSYEQYF
12 | TRBJ2-7 | - | TRBV27 | CASIGVNYEQYF
15 | TRBJ1-5 | - | TRBV28 | CASSFGEVSNQPQHF
13 | TRBJ2-7 | - | TRBV27 | CASSKGYSYEQYF
10 | TRBJ1-1 | - | TRBV29-1 | CSVEKGVAFF
16 | TRBJ1-5 | - | TRBV7-9 | CASSQDGTDSNQPQHF
14 | TRBJ1-2 | - | TRBV19 | CASMKVGGDYGYTF
16 | TRBJ2-5 | TRBD2 | TRBV9 | CASSAKLAGVGETQYF
14 | TRBJ2-5 | TRBD1 | TRBV5-6 | CASSSSGQFETQYF
12 | TRBJ2-7 | - | TRBV7-6 | CASSLKGYEQYF
15 | TRBJ2-1 | TRBD2 | TRBV11-2 | CASTFGTSGLNEQFF
14 | TRBJ2-3 | - | TRBV9 | CASSQGRDTDTQYF
15 | TRBJ2-7 | - | TRBV28 | CASSLGTVSSYEQYF
15 | TRBJ1-2 | - | TRBV29-1 | CSVERPLGTGYGYTF
17 | TRBJ2-1 | TRBD2 | TRBV7-8 | CASSRGLAGGSYNEQFF
15 | TRBJ1-1 | - | TRBV9 | CASSQNPGSNTEAFF
12 | TRBJ2-3 | - | TRBV6-6 | CASSYATDTQYF
17 | TRBJ2-1 | TRBD2 | TRBV19 | CASSAYKGLAAYNEQFF
13 | TRBJ2-5 | - | TRBV9 | CASSRGAQETQYF
14 | TRBJ2-2 | - | TRBV19 | CASRKGFYSGELFF
15 | TRBJ2-3 | TRBD2 | TRBV6-6 | CASSLAGGTTDTQYF